This paragraph reports one TCR beta chain. CD45RA-negative memory and CD45RA+ naive subsets were split from the CD4+ cells. This entry belongs to a study of shared clonotypes between healthy human individuals. In the study overall: Used for every donor were three CD4 naive, three CD4 memory, two CD8 naive and one CD8 memory plate.

Profiled with immunoSEQ multiplex PCR; TCRdb holds only in-frame clones, not every one. Found here are about 530,000 clones, about 96% of them singletons; the top ten hold about 0.054%. This sequence was found in a woman under 40 in good health. Sequencing was carried out using naive CD4+ T cells sorted from blood. Regarding subset: CD45RA+ positively selected.

The CDR3 coding sequence is TGCGCCAGCAGCTTGGGGGAGGAAACATATAATTCACCCCTCCACTTT. It translates to CASSLGEETYNSPLHF. The chain recombines TRBV5-1 with TRBJ1-6, with D unclear. Germline V gene sequence: CDR1 SGHRS, CDR2 YFSETQ. Trimming stripped 0 bases from V and 4 bases from J, with 11 bases between. The CDR3 has 16 residues.